This is a list of T cell receptor beta chains from one sample in a study of T cells in localized non-small cell lung cancer. Sequencing was performed with immunoSEQ multiplex PCR; in TCRdb, only in-frame clones are kept and a portion is missing. The sample contains about 3,700 clones, roughly 24% of which appear only once. The material sequenced was lung tumor tissue, taken before any cancer treatment. All receptors derive from a woman aged 35 to 75 with stage I lung adenocarcinoma. Each CDR3 is given with its conserved first and last residue. A D gene is named only where the DNA matches it firmly. Size tells how often a clone was seen (once, few, many) or the class of an expanded clone, and some rows leave it out.

TRBJ1-5 few TRBV11-3 TRBD1 TGTGCCAGCAGCTTGGGGGCAGGGGGACATCAGCCCCAGCATTTT CASSLGAGGHQPQHF
TRBJ1-1 medium-sized TRBV12-5 - TGTGCTAGTTTAGAGGTATACGGCACTGAAGCTTTCTTT CASLEVYGTEAFF
TRBJ2-1 - TRBV18 TRBD1 TGTGCCAGCTCGGGGAACAGGGGGTCCTACAATGAGCAGTTCTTC CASSGNRGSYNEQFF
TRBJ2-7 - TRBV14 - TGTGCCAGCAGCCCGGGGAGTCGCTTATACATTTACTTC CASSPGSRLYIYF
TRBJ1-1 - TRBV5-1 TRBD1 TGCGCCAGCACGCCTAGGACAGGGGGCGAAACTGAAGCTTTCTTT CASTPRTGGETEAFF
TRBJ2-1 - TRBV9 - TGTGCCAGCAGCGTAACCGCCCCGGGCCAGCAGTTCTTC CASSVTAPGQQFF
TRBJ2-7 few TRBV6-8 TRBD2 TGTGCCAGCAGTGCCCTAGCGGGAGTTGCCTACGAGCAGTACTTC CASSALAGVAYEQYF
TRBJ2-2 medium-sized TRBV11-3 TRBD2 TGTGCCAGCAGCGGGGGGCTAGCGGGACCCAATTCGAACACCGGGGAGCTGTTTTTT CASSGGLAGPNSNTGELFF
TRBJ1-5 - TRBV19 - TGTGCCAGTAGACGAGAGGGGGTTCGACAGCCCCAGCATTTT CASRREGVRQPQHF
TRBJ1-4 - TRBV5-1 - TGCGCCAGCAGCCTGGAGCCGCCTAATGAAAAACTGTTTTTT CASSLEPPNEKLFF
TRBJ1-2 - TRBV11-3 - TGTGCCAGCAGCTTGGTTACGGGGTACAGCGATGGCTACACCTTC CASSLVTGYSDGYTF
TRBJ1-1 few TRBV19 - TGTGCCAGTAGTAACCAGGCCCTGAACACTGAAGCTTTCTTT CASSNQALNTEAFF
TRBJ1-5 few TRBV15 - TGTGCCACCAGCAGAGATGGGTGGGGTGTTGGCAATCAGCCCCAGCATTTT CATSRDGWGVGNQPQHF
TRBJ1-4 - TRBV19 TRBD1 TGTGCCAGCCAAAGTAACCAGGACAGGGTTCTAAACAATGAAAAACTGTTTTTT CASQSNQDRVLNNEKLFF
TRBJ2-7 medium-sized TRBV11-3 TRBD2 TGTGCCAGCAGCTACGGGACTAGCGGGAGCTACGAGCAGTACTTC CASSYGTSGSYEQYF
TRBJ2-2 - TRBV23-1 TRBD2 TGCGCCAGCAGCTTGATTAAGAGGACTAGCGGGAACACCGGGGAGCTGTTTTTT CASSLIKRTSGNTGELFF
TRBJ2-3 - TRBV7-8 - TGTGCCAGCAGCCCCCTACGGGGAAACACAGATACGCAGTATTTT CASSPLRGNTDTQYF
TRBJ2-5 few TRBV5-1 TRBD1 TGCGCCAGCAGCTATTTAGGGCCTGGGACAGAAAAAGAGACCCAGTACTTC CASSYLGPGTEKETQYF
TRBJ2-3 - TRBV5-1 TRBD2 TGCGCCAGCAGCCAGGACAGCGGGAGGGATACGCAGTATTTT CASSQDSGRDTQYF
TRBJ1-2 few TRBV29-1 - TGCAGCGTTGAAGATGGCAAAAACTATGGCTACACCTTC CSVEDGKNYGYTF
TRBJ1-2 - TRBV18 - TGTGCCAGCTCACCACCCCCAGGGGCGGGAGAGATCCGCTATGGCTACACCTTC CASSPPPGAGEIRYGYTF
TRBJ1-4 - TRBV28 - TGTGCCAGCAGCCCCGACACCCTTAATGAAAAACTGTTTTTT CASSPDTLNEKLFF
TRBJ2-5 - TRBV28 TRBD2 TGTGCCAGCAGTGGAGCGGGAGATCTAAAAGAGACCCAGTACTTC CASSGAGDLKETQYF
TRBJ2-2 few TRBV9 TRBD2 TGTGCCAGCAGCCGAGGACTAGAGTATGGCGGGGAGCTGTTTTTT CASSRGLEYGGELFF
TRBJ1-3 - TRBV18 TRBD1 TGTGCCAGCTCACCACCGGTCGAGGGGACAGGCGGTGGAAACACCATATATTTT CASSPPVEGTGGGNTIYF
TRBJ1-5 medium-sized TRBV6-8 - TGTGCCAGCAGATGGCAAGGGAATCAGCCCCAGCATTTT CASRWQGNQPQHF
TRBJ2-5 - TRBV10-2 TRBD1 TGCGCCAGCAGTGAGCCAGACAGGGGCACGTACCAAGAGACCCAGTACTTC CASSEPDRGTYQETQYF
TRBJ1-4 medium-sized TRBV2 - TGTGCCAGCAGGGAGGGGGGATTCGGAACTAATGAAAAACTGTTTTTT CASREGGFGTNEKLFF
TRBJ2-1 medium-sized TRBV11-3 TRBD2 TGTGCCAGCAGCTCGACCGCCCCAGGGACTAGTGTATACAATGAGCAGTTCTTC CASSSTAPGTSVYNEQFF
TRBJ2-7 few TRBV28 - TGTGCCAGCAGTTTGACAGCTTGGCGGAACGAGCAGTACTTC CASSLTAWRNEQYF
TRBJ2-1 medium-sized TRBV12-2 - TGTGCCACCATAGGGACAGACGCTTACAATGAGCAGTTCTTC CATIGTDAYNEQFF
TRBJ1-3 - TRBV6-8 - TGTGCCAGCAGTTCTGTAACTGGAAACACCATATATTTT CASSSVTGNTIYF
TRBJ1-2 - TRBV18 - TGTGCCAGCTCACCTGCCTCGGGGGGGCGCGACTATGGCTACACCTTC CASSPASGGRDYGYTF
TRBJ2-3 few TRBV6-8 TRBD2 TGTGCCAGCAGTGACGGGACTAGCGGGGGAGCAGATACGCAGTATTTT CASSDGTSGGADTQYF
TRBJ2-7 - TRBV11-3 - TGTGCCAGCAGGGGGATGGCGGGACCCTCCTACGAGCAGTACTTC CASRGMAGPSYEQYF
TRBJ2-1 - TRBV9 - TGTGCCAGCAGCACCGACAGTATGACTAGGGGGGTTGAGCAGTTCTTC CASSTDSMTRGVEQFF
TRBJ2-1 - TRBV19 TRBD2 TGTGCCAGTAGGATGACTAGCGGGAGCTACAATGAGCAGTTCTTC CASRMTSGSYNEQFF
TRBJ1-2 - TRBV15 TRBD1 TGTGCCACCGGGCCGGGACAGGGTATGAGGGGCTACACCTTC CATGPGQGMRGYTF
TRBJ2-2 - TRBV18 - TGTGCCAGCTCACCCACACAGGGTTCGAACACCGGGGAGCTGTTTTTT CASSPTQGSNTGELFF
TRBJ1-2 - TRBV29-1 - TGCAGCGTAGACTATATGGCGTCAGGAGGGTATGGCTACACCTTC CSVDYMASGGYGYTF
TRBJ2-7 medium-sized TRBV6-8 - TGTGCCAGCAGTGACTCGTATTTGCCGGACTACGAGCAGTACTTC CASSDSYLPDYEQYF
TRBJ2-3 medium-sized TRBV6-8 - TGTGCCAGCAGTGCCCAGAACACCGGGTATAGCACAGATACGCAGTATTTT CASSAQNTGYSTDTQYF
TRBJ1-2 - TRBV19 - TGTGCCAGTAAGAATCGGGGAGCCGGAGGCTACACCTTC CASKNRGAGGYTF